This TCR beta chain was retrieved from a study of long-term antiretroviral therapy in people with HIV. Study summary: The 2015 immediate-ART recommendation came about a decade after the earliest samples.

With survey level as its setting, the immunoSEQ assay was v3.0. TCRdb's table, derived via immunoSEQ multiplex PCR, lists solely in-frame clones and lacks some. The sample contains tens of thousands of clones, 81% of which appear only once. This TCR was recovered from a man aged 35 to 55 with HIV. Sequencing was performed on unsorted PBMCs, taken 0.1 years before starting antiretroviral therapy.

As DNA, the CDR3 is TGTGCCAGCACCCGGACTAGCGGGGGCTCAGATACGCAGTATTTT. Protein: CASTRTSGGSDTQYF. The rearrangement joins TRBV9 to TRBJ2-3, with 13 bases matching TRBD2. CDR1 and CDR2 from the germline V gene are SGDLS and YYNGEE. The CDR3 is made up of 15 amino acids. The V gene end was trimmed by 6 bases and the J gene end by 4 bases; junction bases not matched to a gene: 5.